This T cell receptor beta chain was retrieved from a study of T-cell reconstitution after alpha-beta-depleted transplantation in children (TCRdb year 2016). Broadly, across the study: Using TCR repertoire profiling, the study followed T-cell immune reconstitution in a quantitative way in children after TCRalphabeta/CD19-depleted allogeneic hematopoietic cell transplantation. What the work shows at the level of the full study, not this receptor alone: The apparently early alphabetaT-cell count recovery about two months after transplant was reportedly dependent on only several hundred rapidly expanded clones derived from non-depleted graft cells. Hyperexpanded clone frequencies declined over subsequent months; after one year, T-cell counts and TCRbeta diversity were mostly attributed to newly produced T cells. In some patients, the high TCRbeta diversity seen at day 60 was put down to recipient T cells and intrathymic progenitors that had survived conditioning.

The sample's treatment or condition label, decoded: allogeneic hematopoietic cell transplantation with graft depleted of TCRalphabeta T cells and CD19 B cells. The transplant recipients were children given TCRalphabeta/CD19-depleted allogeneic hematopoietic cell grafts. In this sample, this clonotype turned up many times. The antigen this receptor binds is unknown. No quality values exist for individual bases; no much larger clone is one base distant. The receptor library was made with PCR. Sequencer: Illumina HiSeq 2500. To normalize quantification of the TCRbeta repertoire, the TCR libraries were built with molecular barcoding that relied on unique molecular identifiers. The public reads were reanalyzed by TCRdb: fastp trimming at Q25, MiXCR alignment, in-frame beta chains only. Under each unique CDR3 protein, matching rows form one entry showing the most common genes and DNA. For this sample there are 200,000 to 250,000 distinct CDR3 sequences; roughly a tenth appear just once. The ten most abundant clones make up 28% of the sample.

Measured from the cysteine to the phenylalanine, the CDR3 is 14 residues long. Only CDR3 DNA is held: 42 bases, read in frame from base 1. Between the V and J ends, shortened by 4 bases and 1 base respectively, the junction contains 10 bases. Per the germline V gene, SGHTA is the CDR1 and FQGNSA is the CDR2. This clonotype was sampled from a child under two years old with acute myeloid leukemia, due to receive a stem cell transplant. The V and J genes are TRBV7-2 and TRBJ1-1; the D region possibly corresponds to TRBD1 (5 bases align). The sample here was PBMCs, taken before TCRalphabeta/CD19-depleted stem cell transplant. The sequenced DNA is TGTGCCAGCAGCTGGGGGAGGGCGAACACTGAAGCTTTCTTT. Translated, it reads CASSWGRANTEAFF.